What follows are 18 T cell receptor beta chains derived from one specimen sequenced in a study of shared clonotypes between healthy human individuals. Libraries were prepared by immunoSEQ multiplex PCR; TCRdb keeps only in-frame clonotypes and omits some of them. Seen here are over a million clones, 96% observed once, and the top ten hold 0.95% to 1.5%. The sample comprised naive CD4+ T cells sorted from blood. Subset defined: CD45RA+ positively selected. These receptor sequences come from a young man in good health.

The genes are TRBV2 and TRBJ2-1; D possibly matches TRBD1 or TRBD2 (6 bases each). The ends were cut back, 5 bases at V and 7 bases at J, with 12 bases in the middle. Germline V gene sequence: CDR1 SNHLY, CDR2 FYNNEI. This CDR3 comprises 13 residues. The CDR3 nucleotides are TGTGCCAGCAGTCAGACTAGGGGGAATGAGCAGTTCTTC. Its protein product is CASSQTRGNEQFF.

The chain couples TRBV27 to TRBJ2-1; 13 bases align to TRBD2. Trimming cost V 4 bases and J 7 bases; bases outside gene matches: 4. The CDR3 is 15 amino acids. The germline V gene has CDR1 MNHEY and CDR2 SMNVEV (reference sequence). DNA of the CDR3: TGTGCCAGCAGTTCGGGACTAGCGGGACTAAATGAGCAGTTCTTC. Protein product: CASSSGLAGLNEQFF.

The chain has TRBV18 and TRBJ2-3; D ambiguous. Germline CDR1 KGHSH, CDR2 LQKENI. V lost 5 bases, J lost 0 bases, and 9 bases lay in between. The CDR3 runs 14 residues. CDR3 in DNA: TGTGCCAGCTCAGAGGCAGCTAGCACAGATACGCAGTATTTT. This gives the protein CASSEAASTDTQYF.

This rearrangement joins TRBV5-1 to TRBJ2-5, with D unclear. CDR3 length: 12 amino acids. V was shortened by 4 bases and J by 1 base, with 5 bases between the two germline ends. Germline-derived CDR1 and CDR2 are SGHRS and YFSETQ. CDR3 loop: CASSEAQETQYF. The CDR3 DNA follows: TGCGCCAGCAGCGAGGCCCAAGAGACCCAGTACTTC.

The V call is TRBV28, the J call TRBJ2-1, with D perhaps matching TRBD1 (7 bases). Germline loops: CDR1 MDHEN, CDR2 SYDVKM. Trimming removed 5 bases from V and 6 bases from J, with 17 bases in between. This CDR3 has 15 amino acids. This CDR3 is CASSRPGTAGNEQFF. CDR3 nucleotide sequence: TGTGCCAGCAGTCGTCCCGGGACAGCGGGCAATGAGCAGTTCTTC.

Points on this clone: Other DNA sequences within the sample encode an identical CDR3. V is TRBV9 and J is TRBJ2-7; 7 bases are shared with TRBD2. Trimming cost V 2 bases and J 2 bases; bases outside gene matches: 4. The CDR3 has 14 amino acids. CDR1 is SGDLS, CDR2 YYNGEE, per germline. This chain's CDR3 is CASSVAGDTYEQYF. The CDR3 DNA is TGTGCCAGCAGCGTCGCGGGAGATACCTACGAGCAGTACTTC.

The chain links TRBV27 to TRBJ2-5; D is undetermined. Trimming pared 4 bases from V and 2 bases from J, leaving 17 bases between. The CDR3 consists of 16 residues. Germline-derived CDR1 and CDR2 are MNHEY and SMNVEV (reference sequence). CDR3 in DNA: TGTGCCAGCAGTTCGGGCGCGGACCGCCTACAAGAGACCCAGTACTTC. Its translation is CASSSGADRLQETQYF.

This rearrangement joins TRBV5-1 to TRBJ2-1; 11 nucleotides match TRBD2. This CDR3 is 18 amino acids long. Unmatched junction bases numbered 6, after V lost 0 bases and J lost 1 base. CDR1 and CDR2 from the germline V gene are SGHRS and YFSETQ. CDR3 amino acids: CASSLGVAGGQSYNEQFF. The CDR3 DNA follows: TGCGCCAGCAGCTTGGGGGTAGCGGGAGGGCAGTCCTACAATGAGCAGTTCTTC.

The chain employs TRBV7-2 and TRBJ2-3, with 11 positions matching TRBD2. This CDR3 spans 18 amino acids. Germline CDR1 SGHTA, CDR2 FQGNSA. V shed 6 bases and J 2 bases; nucleotides not matched to a gene: 13. CDR3 DNA: TGTGCCAGCAGACGTAGCGGGAGGGGCCCTTATCTCACAGATACGCAGTATTTT. Its protein product is CASRRSGRGPYLTDTQYF.

This sequence joins TRBV6-1 and TRBJ2-5; D is perhaps TRBD1 (5 bases). Germline CDR1 reads MNHNS; CDR2 reads SASEGT. The CDR3 extends over 14 amino acids. The V and J ends lost 4 bases and 5 bases respectively, with 14 bases between them. The chain's CDR3 is CASSVPNRWETQYF. The CDR3 DNA follows: TGTGCCAGCAGTGTCCCGAACAGGTGGGAGACCCAGTACTTC.

The chain links TRBV5-1 to TRBJ1-1; 7 bases line up with TRBD1. The CDR3 totals 14 residues. Germline assignment: CDR1 SGHRS and CDR2 YFSETQ. V was clipped by 5 bases and J by 2 bases; unmatched bases: 6. CDR3 loop: CASRWGQTNTEAFF. Written as DNA, the CDR3 is TGCGCCAGCAGGTGGGGACAGACAAACACTGAAGCTTTCTTT.

The chain combines TRBV7-2 with TRBJ2-1, with 11 nucleotides matching TRBD2. The CDR3 covers 15 residues. After removal of 1 base from V and 7 bases from J, the junction contained 3 bases not matched to a gene. The germline V gene has CDR1 SGHTA and CDR2 FQGNSA. CDR3 coding DNA: TGTGCCAGCAGCTTAGAGGGACTAGCGGAGAATGAGCAGTTCTTC. Its protein product is CASSLEGLAENEQFF.

This chain links TRBV19 with TRBJ2-2; a weak D match, TRBD1 (6 bases). Between the trimmed V and J ends, which lost 8 bases and 4 bases, there was a span of 20 bases. Germline CDR1 is LNHDA and CDR2 is SQIVND (reference sequence). This CDR3 has 16 amino acids. Written as DNA, the CDR3 is TGTGCCAGTCATAAGGGGGACATTTTCGGCACCGGGGAGCTGTTTTTT. Translation gives CASHKGDIFGTGELFF.

J is TRBJ1-2 and V is TRBV10-3; D is perhaps TRBD1 (5 bases). The ends were cut back, 0 bases at V and 0 bases at J, with 8 bases in the middle. The CDR3 is 15 amino acids. Germline V gives CDR1 ENHRY, CDR2 SYGVKD. This CDR3 reads CAISESGVANYGYTF. The CDR3 nucleotides are TGTGCCATCAGTGAGTCAGGGGTTGCTAACTATGGCTACACCTTC.

The rearrangement links TRBV10-1 to TRBJ2-7; possible D gene TRBD1, 6 bases. The CDR3 has 14 amino acids. The germline V and J ends were trimmed by 4 bases and 5 bases, with 15 bases remaining between them. CDR1 WNHNN and CDR2 SYGVQD come from the germline V gene (reference sequence). CDR3 sequence reads: CASSGQQGGDEQYF. CDR3 DNA sequence: TGCGCCAGCAGTGGTCAACAGGGTGGAGACGAGCAGTACTTC.

The chain uses TRBV5-4 and TRBJ2-2; tentatively, D is TRBD1 or TRBD2 (5 bases each). Trimming shortened V by 4 bases and J by 3 bases, and 16 bases separated the two germline ends. Per germline, CDR1 SGHNT and CDR2 YYREEE (reference sequence). The CDR3 has 16 residues. CDR3 sequence (DNA): TGTGCCAGCAGCGCTGTGGACCGGGGCGACACCGGGGAGCTGTTTTTT. Encoded protein: CASSAVDRGDTGELFF.

The chain has TRBV11-3 and TRBJ2-5; no clear D gene. Per germline, CDR1 SGHNT and CDR2 YENEEA. The V and J ends lost 1 base and 5 bases respectively, with 8 bases between them. The CDR3 loop spans 13 amino acids. Written as DNA, the CDR3 is TGTGCCAGCAGCTTAGGACCGCGGGAGACCCAGTACTTC. Translating gives CASSLGPRETQYF.

The chain combines TRBV7-2 with TRBJ2-2; 8 bases are shared with TRBD2. V lost 1 base to trimming and J lost 3 bases; unmatched junction nucleotides: 4. The CDR3 is 16 residues long. In germline, CDR1 is SGHTA, CDR2 FQGNSA. Here the CDR3 reads CASSLVSAGDTGELFF. CDR3 nucleotides: TGTGCCAGCAGCTTAGTTTCAGCGGGAGACACCGGGGAGCTGTTTTTT.